This T cell receptor beta chain was observed in a study of cytomegalovirus exposure and HLA in healthy donors. The PCR had 60 Vbeta and 13 Jbeta primers. Only in-frame clones appear in the TCRdb table, and some are missing; sequencing was by immunoSEQ multiplex PCR. The sample includes some 120,000 clones, roughly 78% of them seen just once. The CDR3 is 16 amino acids. CDR1 and CDR2 from the germline V gene are SGHRS and YFSETQ. V shed 1 base and J 3 bases; nucleotides not matched to a gene: 6. V gene TRBV5-1 combines with J gene TRBJ2-2; 7 bases match TRBD2. The receptor comes from a man aged 30 to 45 in good health and CMV-seronegative. Material for sequencing was PBMCs. The CDR3 DNA follows: TGCGCCAGCAGCTTGAGATCGGCGGGGGACACCGGGGAGCTGTTTTTT. Amino acid sequence: CASSLRSAGDTGELFF.